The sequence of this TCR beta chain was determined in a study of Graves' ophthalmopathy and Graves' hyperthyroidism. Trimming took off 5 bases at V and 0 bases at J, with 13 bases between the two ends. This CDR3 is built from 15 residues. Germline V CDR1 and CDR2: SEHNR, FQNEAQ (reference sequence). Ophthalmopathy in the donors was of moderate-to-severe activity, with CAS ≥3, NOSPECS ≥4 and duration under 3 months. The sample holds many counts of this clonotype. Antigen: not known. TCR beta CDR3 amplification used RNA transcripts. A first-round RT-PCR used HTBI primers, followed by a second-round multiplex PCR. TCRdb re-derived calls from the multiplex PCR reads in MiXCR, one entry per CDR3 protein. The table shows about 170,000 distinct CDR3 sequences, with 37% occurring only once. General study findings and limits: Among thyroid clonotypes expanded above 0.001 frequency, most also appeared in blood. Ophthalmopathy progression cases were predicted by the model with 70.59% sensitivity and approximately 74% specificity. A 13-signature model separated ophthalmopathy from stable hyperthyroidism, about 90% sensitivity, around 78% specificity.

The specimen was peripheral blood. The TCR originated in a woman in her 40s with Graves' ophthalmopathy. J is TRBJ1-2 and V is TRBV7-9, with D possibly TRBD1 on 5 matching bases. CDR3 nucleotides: TGTGCCAGCAGCCAAGACAGCCCAGCTAACTATGGCTACACCTTC. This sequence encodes CASSQDSPANYGYTF.